This note documents a single T cell receptor (beta chain) sequence. Its antigen is unidentified. For CDR3 and TCR beta VDJ profiling, genomic DNA was the template used. TCRdb used MiXCR to reprocess the reads, holding one entry per CDR3 protein. The table lists approximately 220,000 distinct CDR3 sequences, around 49% of them singletons, with just under 20% in the top ten. The sample belongs to a study of CD8+CD57+ T cells in acquired aplastic anemia. Overall study: Sorted CD4+ and CD8+ cells yielded DNA averaging about 3.1 ug.

The germline V gene has CDR1 SGHAT and CDR2 FQNNGV. With 1 base clipped from V and 7 bases from J, the junction kept 8 bases outside the gene matches. The CDR3 spans 16 residues. Study-level points and caveats: Overlap between patients and controls comprised 25 to 30 CD8+ CDR3 sequences.

Patients included in sequencing had previously demonstrated CD8+CD57+ cell expansion by flow cytometry. Untreated patients provided the blood samples, with no therapy given before sampling. The gene calls are TRBV11-2 and TRBJ2-1; 9 bases map to TRBD1. Sequencing input: sorted CD4+, CD8+, or CD8+CD57+ T cells (not recorded which) from PBMCs. This TCR came from a human donor with aplastic anemia. The CDR3 region has the DNA TGTGCCAGCAGCTTAGGAGGGACAGGGTATTTAAATGAGCAGTTCTTC. Its translation is CASSLGGTGYLNEQFF.